The 14 T cell receptor beta chains presented below share a single source sample, sequenced in a study of T cell responses to AZD1222 COVID-19 vaccine. Only in-frame clones appear in the TCRdb table, and some are missing; sequencing was by immunoSEQ multiplex PCR. The data hold some 150,000 clones, with roughly 84% observed a single time. Sequenced here: peripheral blood, sampled 28 days after the second AZD1222 dose. All receptors come from an adult who received the AZD1222 COVID-19 vaccine.

The gene calls are TRBV9 and TRBJ2-3; 8 bases fit TRBD2. V dropped 2 bases and J dropped 0; count of bases not matched to a gene: 5. This CDR3 is 16 amino acids long. CDR1 and CDR2 from the germline V gene are SGDLS and YYNGEE. The CDR3 DNA sequence: TGTGCCAGCAGCGTCGGAGCGGGGGCCAGCACAGATACGCAGTATTTT. It yields the protein CASSVGAGASTDTQYF.

The rearrangement links TRBV4-1 to TRBJ1-3, with TRBD1 matching 9 bases. Trimming cost V 3 bases and J 4 bases; bases outside gene matches: 7. The length of the CDR3 is 16 residues. CDR1 MGHRA and CDR2 YSYEKL come from the germline V gene. Here the CDR3 reads CASSHQQGAAGNTIYF. The CDR3 DNA sequence: TGCGCCAGCAGCCATCAACAGGGGGCGGCCGGAAACACCATATATTTT.

This clone showed up just once. The chain has TRBV9 and TRBJ1-2, with D possibly TRBD1 on 6 matching bases. Trimming cost V 4 bases and J 3 bases, with 19 bases left between them. The CDR3 extends over 16 amino acids. Germline V gene sequence: CDR1 SGDLS, CDR2 YYNGEE. CDR3 DNA sequence: TGTGCCAGCAGCAGGACAGTCACGTACTCCGACTATGGCTACACCTTC. Encoded protein: CASSRTVTYSDYGYTF.

The chain is built from TRBV12-5 and TRBJ1-1, with D possibly TRBD1 on 6 matching bases. Trimming removed 7 bases from V and 1 base from J, with 13 bases in between. The germline CDR1 and CDR2 sequences are LGHNT and FRNRAP. The length of the CDR3 is 14 residues. The CDR3 bases are TGTGCTAGTGACCAACAGGGTGGGAACACTGAAGCTTTCTTT. This encodes CASDQQGGNTEAFF.

CDR3 sequence reads: CASTPGRYSNQPQHF. In DNA, the CDR3 is TGTGCCAGCACTCCGGGACGGTATAGCAATCAGCCCCAGCATTTT. The chain combines TRBV6-5 with TRBJ1-5; TRBD1 might be the D (5 bases). Germline V gene lookup returns CDR1 MNHEY and CDR2 SVGAGI. V lost 7 bases to trimming and J lost 0 bases, with 13 bases between them. The CDR3 sequence is 15 residues long.

CDR3 in amino acids: CASSQEDSGTYEQYF. Here the CDR3 DNA reads TGTGCCAGCAGCCAAGAAGATAGTGGAACCTACGAGCAGTACTTC. The J gene is TRBJ2-7, the V gene TRBV4-2; D is undetermined. This CDR3 has 15 residues. CDR1 and CDR2 from the germline V gene are LGHNA and YNFKEQ. V gave up 0 bases and J gave up 2 bases, with 11 bases separating them.

This rearrangement joins TRBV5-1 to TRBJ2-3; tentatively, D is TRBD2 (6 bases). Germline CDR1 and CDR2: SGHRS and YFSETQ. CDR3 length: 15 amino acids. The V gene lost 4 bases and the J gene lost 2 bases, with 14 bases spanning the gap. The chain's CDR3 is CASSVTGTLTDTQYF. CDR3 coding DNA: TGCGCCAGCAGCGTAACCGGGACTCTCACAGATACGCAGTATTTT.

The chain combines TRBV6-5 with TRBJ1-4, with D unresolved. The germline CDR1 and CDR2 sequences are MNHEY and SVGAGI. The CDR3 is 16 amino acids. Trimming pared 0 bases from V and 10 bases from J, leaving 18 bases between. CDR3 loop: CASSYSKGKEWAKLFF. CDR3 coding DNA: TGTGCCAGCAGTTACTCGAAAGGGAAGGAATGGGCAAAACTGTTTTTT.

The rearrangement uses TRBV27 and TRBJ2-2; TRBD2 matches 13 bases. The CDR3 length is 16 residues. V shed 5 bases, J shed 4 bases, and the junction held 4 bases outside the gene matches. CDR1 and CDR2 (germline): MNHEY, SMNVEV (reference sequence). In nucleotides, the CDR3 is TGTGCCAGCAGTATACTAGCGGGGGGGCCCACCGGGGAGCTGTTTTTT. This gives the protein CASSILAGGPTGELFF.

V gene TRBV7-9 combines with J gene TRBJ2-7; 11 nucleotides align to TRBD2. Per germline, CDR1 SEHNR and CDR2 FQNEAQ (reference sequence). The CDR3 is made up of 14 amino acids. V shed 6 bases, J shed 5 bases, and the junction held 6 bases outside the gene matches. The CDR3 DNA follows: TGTGCCAGCAGTTTTAGCGGGGGGGTAGACGAGCAGTACTTC. This translates into CASSFSGGVDEQYF.

The rearrangement uses TRBV20-1 and TRBJ1-2, with TRBD1 as a possible D gene (5 bases). Trimming shortened V by 8 bases and J by 10 bases, and 8 bases separated the two germline ends. This CDR3 spans 8 amino acids. Germline V lookup: CDR1 DFQATT, CDR2 SNEGSKA (reference sequence). CDR3 region: CSQGDYTF. The DNA of the CDR3 is TGCAGTCAGGGCGACTACACCTTC.

This rearrangement joins TRBV3-1 (or the pseudogene TRBV3-2) to TRBJ2-1, with 9 bases matching TRBD2. This CDR3 contains 16 residues. The germline CDR1 and CDR2 sequences are LGHDT and YNNKEL (reference sequence). V was pared by 3 bases and J by 5 bases, with 8 bases of the junction left unmatched. The CDR3 sequence is CASSQVLAGVDNEQFF. The DNA of the CDR3 is TGTGCCAGCAGCCAGGTATTAGCGGGGGTAGACAATGAGCAGTTCTTC.

CDR3 nucleotides: TGTGCCAGCAGCTTGGTCGACAGGGATGAGGCCGGGGAGCTGTTTTTT. Translating gives CASSLVDRDEAGELFF. The chain has TRBV5-6 and TRBJ2-2; 7 positions agree with TRBD1. CDR1 and CDR2 from the germline V gene are SGHDT and YYEEEE. The CDR3 is 16 residues long. V trimming: 0 bases; J trimming: 6 bases; junction bases outside the gene matches: 8. Supplemented by reference TRBV5-6 and TRBJ2-2, the full variable domain reads DAGVTQSPTHLIKTRGQQVTLRCSPKSGHDTVSWYQQALGQGPQFIFQYYEEEERQRGNFPDRFSGHQFPNYSSELNVNALLLGDSALYLCASSLVDRDEAGELFFGEGSRLTVL.

In its sample, this clone was seen a few times. V gene TRBV5-4 combines with J gene TRBJ2-2; D may correspond to TRBD1 or TRBD2 (5 bases each). Trimming left V 0 bases short and J 1 base short, with 13 bases between. CDR3 length: 17 amino acids. CDR1 and CDR2 from the germline V gene are SGHNT and YYREEE (reference sequence). CDR3 DNA: TGTGCCAGCAGCTTGGCGGGGCGGGCAGGGAACACCGGGGAGCTGTTTTTT. Translation: CASSLAGRAGNTGELFF.